These 11 T cell receptor beta chains were sequenced from one sample in a study of cytomegalovirus exposure and HLA in healthy donors. PCR involved 60 Vbeta and 13 Jbeta primers. Sequenced by immunoSEQ multiplex PCR; TCRdb stores in-frame clones only, minus some. The sample yields 60,000 to 70,000 clones, approximately 71% seen once. The specimen was PBMCs. Receptor source: a man aged 55 to 70 in good health and CMV-seropositive.

Worth noting for this clone: The junction departs from germline at one end; a sequencing error may be responsible. V gene TRBV7-9 combines with J gene TRBJ2-7, with D possibly being TRBD2 (5 bases). The CDR3 covers 12 residues. The V gene's germline CDR1 is SEHNR and CDR2 FQNEAQ (reference sequence). DNA of the CDR3: TGTTCCAGCAGCTTGAGGGCCGGCGAGCAGTACTTC. Its translation: CSSSLRAGEQYF.

CDR3 sequence (DNA): TGTGCCAGCAGCTCCGGAAACAGGGATCGTACTGAAGCTTTCTTT. It specifies CASSSGNRDRTEAFF. The gene calls are TRBV5-4 and TRBJ1-1; D might be TRBD1 (6 bases). Germline-derived CDR1 and CDR2 are SGHNT and YYREEE (reference sequence). V was pared by 3 bases and J by 5 bases, with 17 bases between. The CDR3 loop spans 15 amino acids.

As concerns this clone: The germline gene is not matched at one end of the junction; a read error may be the cause. J is TRBJ1-3 and V is TRBV7-7; no definite D call. The germline CDR1 and CDR2 sequences are SSHAT and FNYEAQ (reference sequence). The CDR3 is 18 amino acids. The CDR3 is CASSPNFEEALSGNTIYF. The CDR3 bases are TGTGCTAGCAGCCCAAACTTCGAAGAGGCTCTCTCTGGAAACACCATATATTTT.

This clone occurred a few times. The chain employs TRBV9 and TRBJ1-5, with D maybe TRBD1 (6 bases). V dropped 0 bases and J dropped 3 bases, with 10 bases sitting between them. This CDR3 has 15 amino acids. Germline values: CDR1 SGDLS, CDR2 YYNGEE. CDR3 DNA sequence: TGTGCCAGCAGCGTAGGAGGGGGAATCAATCAGCCCCAGCATTTT. Its translation: CASSVGGGINQPQHF.

In this sample, this clone turned up a few times. The chain links TRBV7-8 to TRBJ1-1, with D possibly matching TRBD1 (5 bases). V was trimmed by 2 bases and J by 4 bases, leaving 8 bases between them. In germline, CDR1 is SGHVS, CDR2 FQNEAQ. The CDR3 consists of 13 residues. The CDR3 sequence: CASSLQGGTEAFF. CDR3 DNA sequence: TGTGCCAGCAGCTTACAGGGAGGCACTGAAGCTTTCTTT.

This clone showed up just a few times. V usage is TRBV6-6 and J usage is TRBJ1-1; D possibly corresponds to TRBD1 (5 bases). Germline values: CDR1 MNHNY, CDR2 SVGAGI (reference sequence). V shed 8 bases and J shed 1 base, with 14 bases lying between them. This CDR3 contains 14 residues. CDR3 region: CASVITGQNTEAFF. In nucleotides, the CDR3 is TGTGCCAGCGTTATAACAGGACAGAACACTGAAGCTTTCTTT.

The chain recombines TRBV5-1 with TRBJ2-2, with D perhaps TRBD1 (5 bases). The length of the CDR3 is 15 residues. V was pared by 4 bases and J by 4 bases, with 14 bases between. Germline lookup yields CDR1 SGHRS and CDR2 YFSETQ. The CDR3 is CASSQGSGFTGELFF. The CDR3 nucleotides read TGCGCCAGCAGCCAGGGATCAGGGTTCACCGGGGAGCTGTTTTTT.

The CDR3 here is CASSFETSGTNSYNEQFF. CDR3 nucleotide sequence: TGTGCCAGCAGCTTCGAGACTAGCGGGACAAACTCCTACAATGAGCAGTTCTTC. V usage is TRBV13 and J usage is TRBJ2-1; 11 nucleotides match TRBD2. Germline-derived CDR1 and CDR2 are PRHDT and FYEKMQ (reference sequence). The V and J ends lost 3 bases and 0 bases, in that order; junction bases with no gene match: 7. The CDR3 is 18 amino acids.

V gene TRBV4-1 combines with J gene TRBJ1-1; no definite D call. This CDR3 has 15 residues. The germline CDR1 and CDR2 sequences are MGHRA and YSYEKL. Trimming left V 5 bases short and J 5 bases short, with 18 bases between. The CDR3 DNA reads as TGCGCCAGCAGCACCCCGGGAGGTGTGACGACTGAAGCTTTCTTT. Translating it yields CASSTPGGVTTEAFF.

The chain carries TRBV5-1 and TRBJ2-2; D gene unclear. The germline V and J ends were trimmed by 4 bases and 1 base, with 11 bases remaining between them. This CDR3 has 15 residues. Germline CDR1 and CDR2: SGHRS and YFSETQ. CDR3 sequence (DNA): TGCGCCAGCAGCCCCAAAACAGAGAACACCGGGGAGCTGTTTTTT. It codes for CASSPKTENTGELFF.

This chain connects TRBV2 to TRBJ2-4; 12 nucleotides line up with TRBD1. V gave up 8 bases and J gave up 2 bases; unmatched junction bases: 10. The germline CDR1 and CDR2 sequences are SNHLY and FYNNEI. The CDR3 is made up of 17 amino acids. As DNA, the CDR3 is TGTGCCAGCGCCGGGACAGGGGGCGCGCAGACCAAAAACATTCAGTACTTC. This sequence encodes CASAGTGGAQTKNIQYF.